In its sample, the clone carrying this TCR beta chain was seen a few times. Its specificity is not known. TCR beta CDR3 region amplification was performed from RNA transcripts. Using the HTBI primer set, a first-round RT-PCR was run on the TCR CDR3. TCRdb reprocessed the multiplex PCR reads via MiXCR and lists one record per CDR3 protein. The table records 300,000 or so distinct CDR3 sequences, roughly 17% of them present only once. These data are taken from a study of T cells in Graves' hyperthyroidism and ophthalmopathy. In the study overall: Upon initial diagnosis and before any treatment, peripheral blood was collected. Study-level findings and limits: Ophthalmopathy could be told apart from stable hyperthyroidism with a 13 V-J model.

V lost 0 bases and J lost 8, with 16 bases in between. Germline lookup yields CDR1 DFQATT and CDR2 SNEGSKA (reference sequence). The CDR3 totals 14 residues. Sample: blood. The receptor's source is a young man with Graves' hyperthyroidism. The rearrangement uses TRBV20-1 and TRBJ1-2, with D perhaps matching TRBD1 (6 bases). The CDR3 coding sequence is TGCAGTGCTAGAGATGAAAGGGGGGGCGTCGGCTACACCTTC. Translating gives CSARDERGGVGYTF.